This T cell receptor (beta chain) was sequenced for a study of CD4+ T cells in melanoma. Study-wide results and caveats: Neoantigen-specific CD4+ T cells in melanoma reportedly had diverse differentiation states. A reported correlation linked neoantigen-specific CD4+ T cells to CD8+, macrophage and B cell function.

Trimming pared 7 bases from V and 4 bases from J, leaving 13 bases between. The CDR3 is 13 amino acids. From germline, CDR1 is MNHNY and CDR2 SVGAGI (reference sequence). The data were produced by immunoSEQ multiplex PCR, yet TCRdb's version contains in-frame clones alone and is incomplete. Among under 20,000 clones, 83% were seen once, and the ten largest hold around 4.7%. About this clone: Its specificity is unknown.

Sequencing was carried out using cells from a culture (not recorded whether cultured in vitro). This chain connects TRBV6-6 to TRBJ1-2; no definite D call. The origin of this receptor is a human donor with melanoma. CDR3 in DNA: TGTGCCAGCACCAAAGGCAGCATCTATGGCTACACCTTC. Translating gives CASTKGSIYGYTF.